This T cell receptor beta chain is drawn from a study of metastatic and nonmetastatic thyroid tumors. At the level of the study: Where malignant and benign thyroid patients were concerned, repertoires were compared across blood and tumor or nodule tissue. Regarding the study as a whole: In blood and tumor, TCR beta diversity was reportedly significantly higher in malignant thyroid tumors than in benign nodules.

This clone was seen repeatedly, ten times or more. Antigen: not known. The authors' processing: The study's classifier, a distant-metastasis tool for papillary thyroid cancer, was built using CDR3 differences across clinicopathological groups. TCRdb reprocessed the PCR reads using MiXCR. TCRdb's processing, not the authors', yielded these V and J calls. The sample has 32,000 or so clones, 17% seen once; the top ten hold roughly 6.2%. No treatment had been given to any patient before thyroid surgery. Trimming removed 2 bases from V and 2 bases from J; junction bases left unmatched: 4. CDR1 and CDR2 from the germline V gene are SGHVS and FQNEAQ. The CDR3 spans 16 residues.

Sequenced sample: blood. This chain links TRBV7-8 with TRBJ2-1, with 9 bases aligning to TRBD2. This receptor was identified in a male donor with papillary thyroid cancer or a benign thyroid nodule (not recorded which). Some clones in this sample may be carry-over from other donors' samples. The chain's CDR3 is CASSLSPSGAYNEQFF. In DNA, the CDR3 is TGTGCCAGCAGCTTATCCCCTAGCGGGGCCTACAATGAGCAGTTCTTC.